Below are 14 T cell receptor beta chains sequenced from a single sample in a study of cytomegalovirus exposure and HLA in healthy donors. The PCR employed 60 Vbeta primers together with 13 Jbeta primers. Some clones are missing from TCRdb's copy, which holds only in-frame ones; the method was immunoSEQ multiplex PCR. This table holds around 190,000 clones, roughly 77% found once. The sequenced material came from PBMCs. All receptors derive from a woman aged 45 to 65 in good health and CMV-seronegative.

This chain joins TRBV27 and TRBJ2-5; the D is unclear. V was trimmed by 5 bases and J by 5 bases, leaving 12 bases between them. This CDR3 is built from 13 residues. Germline V gene data show CDR1 as MNHEY and CDR2 as SMNVEV (reference sequence). CDR3 coding DNA: TGTGCCAGCAGTCCCCAGCCTAGGGAGACCCAGTACTTC. It codes for CASSPQPRETQYF.

The chain employs TRBV9 and TRBJ1-1; D is undetermined. With 1 base removed from V and 4 bases from J, the gap between germline ends came to 5 bases. Germline V lookup: CDR1 SGDLS, CDR2 YYNGEE. The CDR3 sequence is 12 residues long. CDR3 region: CASSVRGTEAFF. CDR3 DNA sequence: TGTGCCAGCAGCGTACGGGGCACTGAAGCTTTCTTT.

The chain couples TRBV6-1 to TRBJ2-7; D gene unclear. Germline V lookup: CDR1 MNHNS, CDR2 SASEGT. V lost 4 bases, J lost 6 bases, and 7 bases lay in between. The CDR3 is made up of 11 amino acids. DNA of the CDR3: TGTGCCAGCAGTGTACCGGGCGAGCAGTACTTC. It codes for CASSVPGEQYF.

J is TRBJ1-2 and V is TRBV4-1, with D uncertain. Trimming pared 0 bases from V and 8 bases from J, leaving 13 bases between. Germline V lookup: CDR1 MGHRA, CDR2 YSYEKL. This CDR3 comprises 14 residues. The CDR3 DNA reads as TGCGCCAGCAGCCAAGATGGTATTTTTCGGGGCTACACCTTC. Amino acid sequence: CASSQDGIFRGYTF.

This clone was detected once. The chain employs TRBV7-9 and TRBJ2-7; 7 bases line up with TRBD1. V lost 2 bases and J lost 4; bases outside the gene matches: 11. The CDR3 has 16 residues. Germline-derived CDR1 and CDR2 are SEHNR and FQNEAQ (reference sequence). The CDR3 here is CASSLFPRDRKYEQYF. CDR3 nucleotide sequence: TGTGCCAGCAGCTTATTCCCCCGGGACAGAAAGTACGAGCAGTACTTC.

The V gene is TRBV7-9, the J gene TRBJ2-1, with TRBD2 matching 13 bases. The CDR3 spans 14 residues. J lost 16 bases, V lost 4 bases, and 10 bases had no gene match. Germline V lookup: CDR1 SEHNR, CDR2 FQNEAQ (reference sequence). The CDR3 loop is CASSSTSGRLQYFF. CDR3 bases: TGTGCCAGCAGCTCGACTAGCGGGAGGTTACAGTATTTCTTC. The variable domain in full, completed from reference TRBV7-9 and TRBJ2-1, reads DTGVSQNPRHKITKRGQNVTFRCDPISEHNRLYWYRQTLGQGPEFLTYFQNEAQLEKSRLLSDRFSAERPKGSFSTLEIQRTEQGDSAMYLCASSSTSGRLQYFFGPGTRLTVL.

The chain has TRBV19 and TRBJ1-5; TRBD1 matches 9 bases. V shed 3 bases and J 7 bases; nucleotides not matched to a gene: 4. The germline V gene has CDR1 LNHDA and CDR2 SQIVND (reference sequence). The CDR3 has 14 amino acids. The CDR3 bases are TGTGCCAGTAGTATCCAGGACAGGGGACAGCCCCAGCATTTT. The encoded protein is CASSIQDRGQPQHF.

This chain uses TRBV7-9 with TRBJ1-1, with D unclear. Germline CDR1 and CDR2: SEHNR and FQNEAQ (reference sequence). The CDR3 has 15 amino acids. V lost 5 bases and J 4 bases, leaving 17 bases between the germline ends. This CDR3 is CASSPSTVRGTEAFF. In DNA form, the CDR3 reads TGTGCCAGCAGCCCCTCGACCGTGAGAGGCACTGAAGCTTTCTTT.

This chain uses TRBV27 with TRBJ2-1, with TRBD1 matching 7 bases. The CDR3 runs to 15 residues. Per germline, CDR1 MNHEY and CDR2 SMNVEV (reference sequence). J lost 6 bases, V lost 7 bases, and 12 bases had no gene match. CDR3 loop: CASIPPATGSNEQFF. The CDR3 nucleotides are TGTGCCAGCATCCCCCCGGCGACAGGGTCCAATGAGCAGTTCTTC.

With regard to this clone: One end of the junction is discordant with germline, which a read error may explain. This chain uses TRBV7-7 with TRBJ2-3; 10 bases are a match to TRBD2. Germline values: CDR1 SSHAT, CDR2 FNYEAQ (reference sequence). This CDR3 has 17 residues. In DNA, the CDR3 is TGTGCTAGCAGCTTAGCGGGGGGAATAACAGATCCTGATACGCAGTATTTT. Protein product: CASSLAGGITDPDTQYF.

This clone came up many times. The J gene is TRBJ2-2, the V gene TRBV5-1; possible D gene TRBD1, 5 bases. V lost 1 base to trimming and J lost 5 bases, with 6 bases between them. Germline V gene lookup returns CDR1 SGHRS and CDR2 YFSETQ. CDR3 size: 13 residues. CDR3 nucleotides: TGCGCCAGCAGCTTGCAGGGTACCGGGGAGCTGTTTTTT. It specifies CASSLQGTGELFF.

This clone was detected only a few times. The rearrangement links TRBV4-1 to TRBJ2-7, with D possibly matching TRBD2 (6 bases). V was clipped by 1 base and J by 3 bases, with 16 bases between them. The germline gives CDR1 MGHRA, CDR2 YSYEKL. The CDR3 length is 16 residues. Here the CDR3 DNA reads TGCGCCAGCAGCCAAGCCTTGGGAGGTAGACTCTACGAGCAGTACTTC. The encoded protein is CASSQALGGRLYEQYF.

This rearrangement joins TRBV6-6 to TRBJ1-2; D might be TRBD1 (5 bases). Looked up from germline, CDR1 is MNHNY and CDR2 is SVGAGI (reference sequence). With 6 bases removed from V and 12 bases from J, the gap between germline ends came to 20 bases. The CDR3 length is 13 residues. The DNA of the CDR3 is TGTGCCAGCAGCCCCACCGGGGGGGTTCGAGACACCTTC. It specifies CASSPTGGVRDTF.

The table lists this clone with a few counts. This chain uses TRBV9 with TRBJ2-1; 10 bases align to TRBD2. The CDR3 is 18 amino acids. V lost 0 bases to trimming and J lost 5 bases; unmatched junction nucleotides: 11. Germline CDR1 SGDLS, CDR2 YYNGEE. CDR3 nucleotides: TGTGCCAGCAGCGTAGGGGGGACTAGCGTTAGAGGGGACAATGAGCAGTTCTTC. Translation: CASSVGGTSVRGDNEQFF.